A single sample gave rise to the 21 T cell receptor beta chains below, sequenced in a study of OX40 agonist ivuxolimab in advanced cancers. Profiling relied on immunoSEQ multiplex PCR, and the TCRdb table lists in-frame clones only, not all of them. The sample records more than 60,000 clones, around 80% being singletons. The material was CD4+ or CD8+ T cells sorted from blood, obtained in a trial of the OX40 agonist ivuxolimab. The receptors come from an adult with an advanced solid tumor such as melanoma, head and neck, liver or kidney cancer.

The chain carries TRBV7-2 and TRBJ2-7; TRBD2 aligns across 11 bases. V dropped 3 bases and J dropped 6; count of bases not matched to a gene: 7. Germline V gene lookup returns CDR1 SGHTA and CDR2 FQGNSA. The CDR3 covers 15 residues. CDR3 sequence (DNA): TGTGCCAGCAGCTTTTTGTACGGACTAGCGGGCGAGCAGTACTTC. Protein product: CASSFLYGLAGEQYF.

The chain is built from TRBV7-2 and TRBJ1-1; D is uncertain. The CDR3 extends over 13 amino acids. CDR1 SGHTA and CDR2 FQGNSA come from the germline V gene. Trimming took off 3 bases at V and 2 bases at J, with 7 bases between the two ends. The CDR3 loop reads CASSLGRNTEAFF. For the CDR3, the DNA is TGTGCCAGCAGCTTGGGTCGAAACACTGAAGCTTTCTTT.

V gene TRBV7-2 combines with J gene TRBJ2-1; no firm D call. The germline gives CDR1 SGHTA, CDR2 FQGNSA. V lost 0 bases and J lost 5, with 5 bases in between. The CDR3 extends over 13 amino acids. CDR3 sequence reads: CASSLAPNNEQFF. Here the CDR3 DNA reads TGTGCCAGCAGCTTAGCCCCCAACAATGAGCAGTTCTTC.

This chain uses TRBV5-4 with TRBJ2-7; 9 nucleotides match TRBD2. V lost 4 bases to trimming and J lost 2 bases; unmatched junction nucleotides: 10. Germline CDR1 is SGHNT and CDR2 is YYREEE (reference sequence). This CDR3 is 16 amino acids long. The CDR3 DNA follows: TGTGCCAGCAGCCCCAAAGCAGGCGGGGGGGCCTACGAGCAGTACTTC. This sequence encodes CASSPKAGGGAYEQYF.

This rearrangement joins TRBV11-2 to TRBJ2-7; the match to TRBD1 covers 8 bases. V dropped 5 bases and J dropped 9; count of bases not matched to a gene: 9. The CDR3 runs 13 residues. The germline gives CDR1 SGHAT, CDR2 FQNNGV. The CDR3 loop reads CASSDGQGGRQYF. The CDR3 DNA reads as TGTGCCAGCAGCGACGGACAGGGCGGAAGGCAGTACTTC.

This chain links TRBV19 with TRBJ1-5; D uncertain. With 3 bases removed from V and 6 bases from J, the gap between germline ends came to 6 bases. Germline V gene data show CDR1 as LNHDA and CDR2 as SQIVND (reference sequence). The CDR3 covers 12 residues. The CDR3 here is CASSILGQPQHF. CDR3 in DNA: TGTGCCAGTAGTATCCTGGGTCAGCCCCAGCATTTT.

This clone occurred a few times. This chain uses TRBV7-9 with TRBJ2-7, with 9 bases that match TRBD1. CDR3 length equals 15 residues. Germline CDR1 reads SEHNR; CDR2 reads FQNEAQ (reference sequence). Trimming cost V 6 bases and J 3 bases; bases outside gene matches: 9. The CDR3 DNA is TGTGCCAGCAGGGGGCCGGGACAGGGTCTCTACGAGCAGTACTTC. It is translated as CASRGPGQGLYEQYF.

This chain connects TRBV6-6 to TRBJ2-7; TRBD2 matches 8 bases. CDR3 size: 15 residues. V lost 5 bases, J lost 2 bases, and 8 bases stayed unmatched. CDR1 is MNHNY and CDR2 is SVGAGI in the germline V gene (reference sequence). The CDR3 coding sequence is TGTGCCAGCAGTGCTCCGGGACTAGGGACCTACGAGCAGTACTTC. Its protein product is CASSAPGLGTYEQYF.

This clone was counted a few times. The CDR3 here is CASSPTSGGADTQYF. CDR3 nucleotide sequence: TGTGCCAGCAGCCCAACTAGCGGGGGGGCCGATACGCAGTATTTT. The rearrangement uses TRBV6-1 and TRBJ2-3; 13 nucleotides align to TRBD2. The CDR3 consists of 15 residues. Germline V gives CDR1 MNHNS, CDR2 SASEGT. Trimming took 6 bases from V and 6 from J; bases not matched to a gene: 6.

CDR3 DNA sequence: TGTGCCAGTAGACCGGGGGGACAGGGCTACAATGAGCAGTTCTTC. It yields the protein CASRPGGQGYNEQFF. The chain couples TRBV19 to TRBJ2-1, with TRBD1 matching 9 bases. CDR1 is LNHDA and CDR2 is SQIVND in the germline V gene (reference sequence). This CDR3 has 15 amino acids. V lost 6 bases and J lost 3; bases outside the gene matches: 6.

The chain recombines TRBV7-9 with TRBJ2-1, with 10 nucleotides matching TRBD2. Trimming removed 0 bases from V and 9 bases from J; junction bases left unmatched: 14. Germline CDR1 SEHNR, CDR2 FQNEAQ (reference sequence). CDR3 length: 18 amino acids. In DNA, the CDR3 is TGTGCCAGCAGCTTAGCGCGGGAGCGGGAGGGCCGGAAGGTTGAGCAGTTCTTC. Protein sequence: CASSLAREREGRKVEQFF.

This chain uses TRBV7-9 with TRBJ2-5; no definite D call. V shed 5 bases and J shed 5 bases, with 15 bases lying between them. The germline gives CDR1 SEHNR, CDR2 FQNEAQ (reference sequence). The length of the CDR3 is 14 residues. CDR3 protein: CASSRPDGWETQYF. The CDR3 nucleotides read TGTGCCAGCAGCCGGCCCGACGGGTGGGAGACCCAGTACTTC.

The chain is built from TRBV7-9 and TRBJ2-7; D unresolved. Germline V gene sequence: CDR1 SEHNR, CDR2 FQNEAQ (reference sequence). The CDR3 has 13 residues. Trimming removed 1 base from V and 3 bases from J, with 7 bases in between. The CDR3 sequence: CASSLVYGYEQYF. Written as DNA, the CDR3 is TGTGCCAGCAGCTTAGTGTACGGCTACGAGCAGTACTTC.

The chain has TRBV28 and TRBJ1-1, with 8 nucleotides matching TRBD1. CDR1 is MDHEN and CDR2 is SYDVKM in the germline V gene. The CDR3 contains 13 residues. The ends lost 5 bases at V and 3 bases at J; junction bases unmatched: 2. In DNA form, the CDR3 reads TGTGCCAGCAGTCACAGGGGGGACACTGAAGCTTTCTTT. Protein sequence: CASSHRGDTEAFF.

This chain joins TRBV2 and TRBJ1-1, with D possibly matching TRBD1 (5 bases). Trimming pared 7 bases from V and 1 base from J, leaving 16 bases between. There are 15 residues in the CDR3. Germline V gene sequence: CDR1 SNHLY, CDR2 FYNNEI. CDR3 sequence: CASKEGWQGNTEAFF. In DNA, the CDR3 is TGTGCCAGCAAAGAAGGTTGGCAGGGGAACACTGAAGCTTTCTTT.

The V gene is TRBV2, the J gene TRBJ2-1; D is uncertain. The V end lost 4 bases, the J end lost 6 bases, and 16 bases lay between the germline ends. The length of the CDR3 is 15 residues. In germline, CDR1 is SNHLY, CDR2 FYNNEI. The CDR3, as DNA: TGTGCCAGCAGTGCGAATAACTCCCCGACCAATGAGCAGTTCTTC. It is translated as CASSANNSPTNEQFF.

The CDR3 loop reads CASSLGVGIHNEQFF. The DNA for the CDR3 is TGCGCCAGCAGCTTGGGGGTTGGGATACACAATGAGCAGTTCTTC. The chain carries TRBV5-1 and TRBJ2-1; the D is unclear. Deletions cut 0 bases from V and 5 bases from J, with 12 bases between. The CDR3 has 15 amino acids. Germline loops: CDR1 SGHRS, CDR2 YFSETQ.

The chain combines TRBV7-9 with TRBJ2-1, with D possibly matching TRBD2 (5 bases). The CDR3 is made up of 12 amino acids. V lost 5 bases to trimming and J lost 6 bases, with 8 bases between them. CDR1 is SEHNR, CDR2 FQNEAQ, per germline (reference sequence). CDR3 DNA sequence: TGTGCCAGCAGCCGTAGCGCCAATGAGCAGTTCTTC. Protein product: CASSRSANEQFF. Variable domain in full (rest from reference TRBV7-9 and TRBJ2-1): DTGVSQNPRHKITKRGQNVTFRCDPISEHNRLYWYRQTLGQGPEFLTYFQNEAQLEKSRLLSDRFSAERPKGSFSTLEIQRTEQGDSAMYLCASSRSANEQFFGPGTRLTVL.

V gene TRBV7-8 combines with J gene TRBJ1-2, with 7 bases lining up with TRBD1. The ends lost 5 bases at V and 7 bases at J; junction bases unmatched: 7. Germline CDR1 reads SGHVS; CDR2 reads FQNEAQ. This CDR3 has 13 amino acids. CDR3 sequence (DNA): TGTGCCAGCAGCCCCCAGACAGGGCGTGGCTACACCTTC. Its protein is CASSPQTGRGYTF.

The J gene is TRBJ2-7, the V gene TRBV4-1, with D perhaps matching TRBD2 (6 bases). The CDR3 runs 15 residues. Germline loops: CDR1 MGHRA, CDR2 YSYEKL. V was trimmed by 0 bases and J by 2 bases, leaving 11 bases between them. The CDR3 sequence: CASSQEKGGPYEQYF. The CDR3 bases are TGCGCCAGCAGCCAAGAGAAGGGAGGCCCCTACGAGCAGTACTTC.

V and J are TRBV2 and TRBJ2-5, with TRBD2 matching over 12 bases. The CDR3 sequence is 15 residues long. The V segment lost 8 bases and the J segment 1 base; nucleotides outside the gene matches: 5. The germline gives CDR1 SNHLY, CDR2 FYNNEI. Written as DNA, the CDR3 is TGTGCCAGCGGCGGACTAGCGGGGACCCAAGAGACCCAGTACTTC. It yields the protein CASGGLAGTQETQYF.